The 5 T cell receptor beta chains in this list originate from one sample, sequenced in a study of blood T cell repertoires in COVID-19. TCRdb keeps only in-frame clones here, not all; method: immunoSEQ multiplex PCR. The data contain around 130,000 clones, 65% to 85% of them singletons. Specimen: peripheral blood. The source is a man aged 30-40 years with COVID-19, enrolled during active disease.

This clone has more than one count but fewer than ten. The rearrangement links TRBV2 to TRBJ2-5; D not certain. This CDR3 comprises 14 residues. The V gene lost 2 bases and the J gene lost 7 bases, with 14 bases spanning the gap. In germline, CDR1 is SNHLY, CDR2 FYNNEI. CDR3 in amino acids: CASSEPSGARTQYF. CDR3 sequence (DNA): TGTGCCAGCAGTGAACCCTCAGGCGCAAGGACCCAGTACTTC.

V gene TRBV19 combines with J gene TRBJ2-1; TRBD2 matches 8 bases. V lost 2 bases and J lost 7; bases outside the gene matches: 7. The CDR3 extends over 15 amino acids. CDR1 is LNHDA and CDR2 is SQIVND in the germline V gene (reference sequence). The CDR3 sequence: CASSIYVRGANEQFF. The CDR3 DNA reads TGTGCCAGTAGTATATACGTGCGGGGGGCAAATGAGCAGTTCTTC.

This clone showed up just once. This chain uses TRBV3-1 (or the pseudogene TRBV3-2) with TRBJ2-7; unclear D gene. The CDR3 is made up of 13 amino acids. The germline gives CDR1 LGHDT, CDR2 YNNKEL (reference sequence). With 4 bases removed from V and 4 bases from J, the gap between germline ends came to 11 bases. The CDR3 protein is CASSLLYSYEQYF. The CDR3 DNA sequence: TGTGCCAGCAGCCTCCTTTACTCATACGAGCAGTACTTC.

This chain connects TRBV6-4 to TRBJ2-1, with TRBD1 matching 10 bases. The CDR3 length is 15 residues. The germline V gene encodes CDR1 MRHNA and CDR2 SNTAGT. Trimming removed 2 bases from V and 7 bases from J; junction bases left unmatched: 5. The CDR3 reads CASSDGTGEENEQFF. The CDR3 DNA reads TGTGCCAGCAGTGACGGGACAGGGGAAGAAAATGAGCAGTTCTTC.

V usage is TRBV18 and J usage is TRBJ2-1; perhaps TRBD2 as D (5 bases). Germline values: CDR1 KGHSH, CDR2 LQKENI. The ends were cut back, 2 bases at V and 7 bases at J, with 6 bases in the middle. The CDR3 covers 12 residues. In DNA, the CDR3 is TGTGCCAGCTCACCAAGGAGGAATGAGCAGTTCTTC. It yields the protein CASSPRRNEQFF.